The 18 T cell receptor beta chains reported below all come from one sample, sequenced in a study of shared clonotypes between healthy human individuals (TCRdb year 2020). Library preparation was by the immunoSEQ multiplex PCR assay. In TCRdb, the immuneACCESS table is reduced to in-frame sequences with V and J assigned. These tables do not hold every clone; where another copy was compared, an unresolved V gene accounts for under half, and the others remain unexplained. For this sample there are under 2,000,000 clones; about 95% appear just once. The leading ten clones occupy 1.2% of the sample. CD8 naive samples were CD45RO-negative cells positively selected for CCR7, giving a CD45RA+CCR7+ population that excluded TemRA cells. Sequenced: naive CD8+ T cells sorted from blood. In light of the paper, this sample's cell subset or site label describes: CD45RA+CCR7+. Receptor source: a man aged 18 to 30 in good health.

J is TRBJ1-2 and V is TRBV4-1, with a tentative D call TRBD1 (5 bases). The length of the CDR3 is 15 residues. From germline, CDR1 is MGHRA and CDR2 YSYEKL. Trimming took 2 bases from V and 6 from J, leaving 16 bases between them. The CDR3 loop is CASSQQGGLVDGYTF. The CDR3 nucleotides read TGCGCCAGCAGCCAACAGGGAGGGCTGGTCGATGGCTACACCTTC.

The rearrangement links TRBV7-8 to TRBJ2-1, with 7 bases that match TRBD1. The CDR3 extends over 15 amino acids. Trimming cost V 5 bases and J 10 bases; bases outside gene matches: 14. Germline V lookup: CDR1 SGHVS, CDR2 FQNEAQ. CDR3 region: CASSDLETGIGEQFF. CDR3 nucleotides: TGTGCCAGCAGCGACCTAGAGACAGGGATCGGGGAGCAGTTCTTC.

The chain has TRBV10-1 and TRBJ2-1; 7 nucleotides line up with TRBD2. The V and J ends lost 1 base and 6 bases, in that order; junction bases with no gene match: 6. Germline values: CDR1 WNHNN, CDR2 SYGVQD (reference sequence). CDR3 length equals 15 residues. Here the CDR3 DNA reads TGCGCCAGCAGTGAGTGGGGCGGGGAGGGCAATGAGCAGTTCTTC. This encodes CASSEWGGEGNEQFF.

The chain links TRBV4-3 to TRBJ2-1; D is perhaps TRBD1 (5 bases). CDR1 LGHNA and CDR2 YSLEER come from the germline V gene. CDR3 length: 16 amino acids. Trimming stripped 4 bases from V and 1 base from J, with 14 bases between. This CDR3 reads CASSLRVAPSYNEQFF. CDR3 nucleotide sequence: TGCGCCAGCAGCCTCAGGGTGGCCCCATCCTACAATGAGCAGTTCTTC.

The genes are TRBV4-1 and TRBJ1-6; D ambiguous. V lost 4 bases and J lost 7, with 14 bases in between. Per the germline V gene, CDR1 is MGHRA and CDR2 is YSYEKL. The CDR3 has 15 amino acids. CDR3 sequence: CASSPRRGGNSPLHF. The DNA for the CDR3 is TGCGCCAGCAGCCCGAGGCGGGGTGGGAATTCACCCCTCCACTTT.

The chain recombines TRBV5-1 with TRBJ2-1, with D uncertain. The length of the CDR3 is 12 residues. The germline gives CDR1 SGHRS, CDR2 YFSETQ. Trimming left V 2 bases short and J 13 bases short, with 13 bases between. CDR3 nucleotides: TGCGCCAGCAGCTTAGGCCCAACAACCCAGTTCTTC. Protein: CASSLGPTTQFF.

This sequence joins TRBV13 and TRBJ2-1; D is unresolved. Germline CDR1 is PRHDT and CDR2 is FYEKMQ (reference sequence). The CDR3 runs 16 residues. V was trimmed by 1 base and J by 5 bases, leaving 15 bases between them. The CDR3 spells CASSLEGPPSNNEQFF. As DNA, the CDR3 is TGTGCCAGCAGCTTAGAGGGCCCGCCCTCGAACAATGAGCAGTTCTTC.

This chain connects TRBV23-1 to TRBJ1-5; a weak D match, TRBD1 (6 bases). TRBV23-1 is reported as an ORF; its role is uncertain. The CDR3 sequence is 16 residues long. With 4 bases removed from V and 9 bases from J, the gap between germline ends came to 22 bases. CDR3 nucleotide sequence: TGCGCCAGCAGTCTAGGGGGACCCCTGGACCATCGGCCCCAGCATTTT. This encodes CASSLGGPLDHRPQHF.

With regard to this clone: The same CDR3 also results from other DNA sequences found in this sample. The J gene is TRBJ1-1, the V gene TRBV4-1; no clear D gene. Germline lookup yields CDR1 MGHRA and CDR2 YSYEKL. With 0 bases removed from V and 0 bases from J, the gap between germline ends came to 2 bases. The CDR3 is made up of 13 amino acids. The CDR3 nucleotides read TGCGCCAGCAGCCAAGACGTGAACACTGAAGCTTTCTTT. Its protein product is CASSQDVNTEAFF.

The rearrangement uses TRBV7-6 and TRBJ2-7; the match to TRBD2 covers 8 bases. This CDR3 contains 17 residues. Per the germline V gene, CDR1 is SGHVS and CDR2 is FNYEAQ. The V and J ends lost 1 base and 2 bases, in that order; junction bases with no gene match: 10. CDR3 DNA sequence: TGTGCCAGCAGCTTAGAACCGGGGCTAGCGGGCACCTACGAGCAGTACTTC. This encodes CASSLEPGLAGTYEQYF.

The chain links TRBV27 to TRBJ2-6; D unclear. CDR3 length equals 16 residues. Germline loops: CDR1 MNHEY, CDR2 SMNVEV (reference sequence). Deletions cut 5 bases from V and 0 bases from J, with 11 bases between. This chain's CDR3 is CASSPYSDSGANVLTF. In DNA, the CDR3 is TGTGCCAGCAGTCCCTACAGCGACTCTGGGGCCAACGTCCTGACTTTC.

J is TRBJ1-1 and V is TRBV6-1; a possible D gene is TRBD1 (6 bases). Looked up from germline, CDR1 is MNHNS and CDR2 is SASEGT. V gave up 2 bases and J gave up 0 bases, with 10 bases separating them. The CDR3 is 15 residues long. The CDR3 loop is CASSEPYRVNTEAFF. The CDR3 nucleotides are TGTGCCAGCAGTGAACCTTACAGGGTGAACACTGAAGCTTTCTTT.

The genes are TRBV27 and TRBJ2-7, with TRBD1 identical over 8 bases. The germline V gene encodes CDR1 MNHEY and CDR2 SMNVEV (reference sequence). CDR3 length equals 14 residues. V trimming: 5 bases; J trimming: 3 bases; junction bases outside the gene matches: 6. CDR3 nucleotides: TGTGCCAGCAGTGGCCGGACAGGGATCTACGAGCAGTACTTC. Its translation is CASSGRTGIYEQYF.

The CDR3 nucleotides read TGTGCCAGCAGTTTTCAGCAAACCTACGAGCAGTACTTC. This translates into CASSFQQTYEQYF. The chain links TRBV6-5 to TRBJ2-7; D is unresolved. The CDR3 has 13 amino acids. CDR1 MNHEY and CDR2 SVGAGI come from the germline V gene. Trimming took 4 bases from V and 2 from J, leaving 9 bases between them.

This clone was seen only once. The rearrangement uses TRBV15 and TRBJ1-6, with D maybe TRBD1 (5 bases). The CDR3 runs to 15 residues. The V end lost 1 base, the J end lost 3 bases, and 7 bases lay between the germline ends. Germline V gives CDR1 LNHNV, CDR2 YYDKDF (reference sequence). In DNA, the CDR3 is TGTGCCACCAGCAGAGGAGACAGCTATAATTCACCCCTCCACTTT. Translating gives CATSRGDSYNSPLHF.

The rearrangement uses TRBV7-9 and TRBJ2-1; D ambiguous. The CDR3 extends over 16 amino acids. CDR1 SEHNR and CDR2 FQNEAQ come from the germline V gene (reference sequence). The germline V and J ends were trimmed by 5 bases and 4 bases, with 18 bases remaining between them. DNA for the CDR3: TGTGCCAGCAGCACTACTCGGATTCCTTATTACAATGAGCAGTTCTTC. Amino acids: CASSTTRIPYYNEQFF.

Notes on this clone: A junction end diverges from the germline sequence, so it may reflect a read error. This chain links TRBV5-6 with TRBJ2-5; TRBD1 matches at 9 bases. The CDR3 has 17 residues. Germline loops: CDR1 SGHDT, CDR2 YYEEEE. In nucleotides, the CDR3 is TGTGTCAGCAGCGAGGGGACAGGGATAGTCGGGGAAGAGACCCAGTACTTC. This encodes CVSSEGTGIVGEETQYF.

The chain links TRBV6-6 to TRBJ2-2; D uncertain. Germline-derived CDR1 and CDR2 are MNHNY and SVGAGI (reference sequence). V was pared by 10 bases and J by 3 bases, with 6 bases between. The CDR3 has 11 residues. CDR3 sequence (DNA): TGTGCCACCGACGACACCGGGGAGCTGTTTTTT. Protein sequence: CATDDTGELFF.